This T cell receptor gamma chain stems from a study of γδ T cells in repeated Plasmodium falciparum infection. Study outcomes and limitations: In Vdelta2-negative, largely Vdelta1+, gammadelta repertoires, repeated controlled infections appeared to drive clonal selection waves. Malian children's Vdelta2-negative repertoires appeared more expanded and less diverse than Australians'.

Each sorted gammadelta sample had TRG and TRD chains sequenced. TCRdb applied CATT to the multiplex PCR reads for clone calling. The table shows approximately 28,000 gamma-chain clones, with 3% occurring only once. The CDR3 length is 12 residues. Germline-derived CDR1 and CDR2 are EGSTGY and YDSYTSSV. Gammadelta T cells were flow-sorted from PBMC into Vgamma9/Vdelta2+ and Vdelta2-negative populations for bulk analysis. This clone was seen at least ten times. Its specificity is not known. The translation of this DNA and the TCRdb protein of a much larger clone differ at residue 10, probably owing to a read error; the protein shown here is translated from the DNA.

V usage is TRGV4 and J usage is TRGJ1 or TRGJ2. Sequencing was done on a sample of gamma-delta T cells from blood. The TCR originated in a pool of human donors (malaria-infected and uninfected, not separated). The CDR3 DNA sequence: TGTGCCACCTGGGATGGACAATATAAGAGACTCTTT. Residues: CATWDGQYKRLF.